Following are 31 T cell receptor beta chains from one sample sequenced in a study of vaccination and CD4 T cells after COVID-19. CD4+ T cells that had been cultured provided DNA sequenced with the Oncomine TCR Beta short-read assay. TCRdb redid the calling of the PCR reads with MiXCR, one entry per CDR3 protein. The data show 7,500 to 9,500 distinct CDR3 sequences, roughly 60% seen once. Documented treatment: roughly 10-day PBMC culture with coronavirus spike peptide pools or control peptides (ViraFEST assay). Their antigen targets remain unknown. The sample taken for sequencing was CD4+ T cells from blood, cultured in vitro. The origin of the receptors is a human donor who had recovered from COVID-19.

V usage is TRBV5-1 and J usage is TRBJ1-2; 7 bases align to TRBD1. This CDR3 is 15 amino acids long. The V and J ends lost 4 bases and 0 bases, in that order; junction bases with no gene match: 6. Per germline, CDR1 SGHRS and CDR2 YFSETQ. The CDR3: CASSPTGQSNYGYTF. The CDR3 coding sequence is TGCGCCAGCAGCCCCACGGGACAGTCTAACTATGGCTACACCTTC.

The chain carries TRBV2 and TRBJ1-5; D remains unclear. CDR3 length: 12 residues. Germline V lookup: CDR1 SNHLY, CDR2 FYNNEI. The V end was cut by 3 bases, the J end by 5 bases, with 5 bases between. CDR3 sequence (DNA): TGTGCCAGCAGTGAGTCTTATCAGCCCCAGCATTTT. This codes for CASSESYQPQHF.

In its sample, this clonotype was seen a few times. The chain carries TRBV2 and TRBJ2-7, with a tentative D call TRBD2 (6 bases). There are 13 residues in the CDR3. V was shortened by 6 bases and J by 2 bases, with 11 bases between the two germline ends. Germline-derived CDR1 and CDR2 are SNHLY and FYNNEI. The CDR3 here is CASRRDTTYEQYF. The DNA for the CDR3 is TGTGCCAGCAGGCGGGATACGACCTACGAGCAGTACTTC. Filled out from reference TRBV2 and TRBJ2-7, the complete variable domain reads EPEVTQTPSHQVTQMGQEVILRCVPISNHLYFYWYRQILGQKVEFLVSFYNNEISEKSEIFDDQFSVERPDGSNFTLKIRSTKLEDSAMYFCASRRDTTYEQYFGPGTRLTVT.

The CDR3 DNA reads as TGTGCCAGCAGCATCGGCAGAACCATCGAAGAGACCCAGTACTTC. Translation: CASSIGRTIEETQYF. The chain recombines TRBV7-2 with TRBJ2-5; no firm D call. Germline values: CDR1 SGHTA, CDR2 FQGNSA. Trimming left V 5 bases short and J 3 bases short, with 16 bases between. The CDR3 is 15 residues long.

The chain employs TRBV19 and TRBJ1-2; D possibly corresponds to TRBD1 (5 bases). Germline-derived CDR1 and CDR2 are LNHDA and SQIVND (reference sequence). The CDR3 consists of 14 residues. V shed 9 bases and J shed 2 bases, with 16 bases lying between them. CDR3 DNA: TGTGCCAGCCAAAGACAGAGTGCCAACTATGGCTACACCTTC. It encodes CASQRQSANYGYTF.

CDR3 DNA: TGTGCCAGTAGGGGGACAGGGGGCCTCAATCAGCCCCAGCATTTT. Its translation is CASRGTGGLNQPQHF. The rearrangement joins TRBV19 to TRBJ1-5; 12 nucleotides match TRBD1. The CDR3 runs to 15 residues. V was clipped by 6 bases and J by 3 bases; unmatched bases: 3. Germline loops: CDR1 LNHDA, CDR2 SQIVND (reference sequence).

This clonotype was picked up a small number of times. The rearrangement joins TRBV15 to TRBJ2-3, with 7 bases that match TRBD2. This CDR3 contains 17 residues. J gave up 4 bases and V 1 base, and 11 bases lay outside the gene matches. CDR1 and CDR2 (germline): LNHNV, YYDKDF (reference sequence). The CDR3 bases are TGTGCCACCAGCAGAGTTGGCGCGGGAGATCGCCCAGATACGCAGTATTTT. Translating it yields CATSRVGAGDRPDTQYF.

The chain links TRBV7-9 to TRBJ2-1; TRBD2 matches 13 bases. Germline V CDR1 and CDR2: SEHNR, FQNEAQ (reference sequence). The CDR3 totals 15 residues. The ends lost 6 bases at V and 4 bases at J; junction bases unmatched: 3. The CDR3 bases are TGTGCCAGCAGACGGACTAGCGGGGGATACAATGAGCAGTTCTTC. Translated, it gives CASRRTSGGYNEQFF. Supplemented by reference TRBV7-9 and TRBJ2-1, the full variable domain reads DTGVSQNPRHKITKRGQNVTFRCDPISEHNRLYWYRQTLGQGPEFLTYFQNEAQLEKSRLLSDRFSAERPKGSFSTLEIQRTEQGDSAMYLCASRRTSGGYNEQFFGPGTRLTVL.

The chain combines TRBV19 with TRBJ1-6; the D is unclear. The length of the CDR3 is 13 residues. Trimming took off 11 bases at V and 4 bases at J, with 12 bases between the two ends. Germline V lookup: CDR1 LNHDA, CDR2 SQIVND (reference sequence). CDR3 DNA sequence: TGTGCCTCTCAAGGACGTTATAATTCACCCCTCCACTTT. Residues: CASQGRYNSPLHF.

The chain recombines TRBV7-9 with TRBJ2-7; 13 bases align to TRBD2. Germline assignment: CDR1 SEHNR and CDR2 FQNEAQ (reference sequence). This CDR3 region has 16 residues. V shed 5 bases and J 2 bases; nucleotides not matched to a gene: 6. The CDR3 DNA is TGTGCCAGCAGCCCCGGACTAGCGGGGGACACCTACGAGCAGTACTTC. Amino acid sequence: CASSPGLAGDTYEQYF.

The chain employs TRBV6-2 or TRBV6-3 and TRBJ1-1; TRBD1 matches 7 bases. Germline CDR1 reads MNHEY; CDR2 reads SVGEGT. The CDR3 is made up of 16 amino acids. Trimming took 2 bases from V and 5 from J; bases not matched to a gene: 11. CDR3 region: CASSYDWWSGQTEAFF. The CDR3, as DNA: TGTGCCAGCAGTTACGATTGGTGGTCGGGACAGACTGAAGCTTTCTTT.

The V call is TRBV6-2 or TRBV6-3, the J call TRBJ1-2; D is undetermined. Trimming took off 2 bases at V and 4 bases at J, with 11 bases between the two ends. Germline CDR1 is MNHEY and CDR2 is SVGEGT. The CDR3 totals 14 residues. CDR3 nucleotide sequence: TGTGCCAGCAGTTACGTCGACAAGAGCTATGGCTACACCTTC. Amino acids: CASSYVDKSYGYTF.

V usage is TRBV10-3 and J usage is TRBJ2-7; D remains unclear. The CDR3 has 12 amino acids. The V gene lost 3 bases and the J gene lost 4 bases, with 7 bases spanning the gap. The germline V gene has CDR1 ENHRY and CDR2 SYGVKD. CDR3 coding DNA: TGTGCCATCAGTGATGTAGGGTACGAGCAGTACTTC. Its translation is CAISDVGYEQYF.

This chain links TRBV6-1 with TRBJ2-2, with D possibly being TRBD1 or TRBD2 (5 bases each). Germline V gene lookup returns CDR1 MNHNS and CDR2 SASEGT. The CDR3 sequence is 15 residues long. Trimming stripped 11 bases from V and 6 bases from J, with 22 bases between. Written as DNA, the CDR3 is TGTGCCTCGGCAGGGAGAGTAGGTTTTTCCGGGGAGCTGTTTTTT. It codes for CASAGRVGFSGELFF.

This chain links TRBV7-2 with TRBJ1-1; D remains ambiguous. V was clipped by 1 base and J by 8 bases, with 11 bases between them. This CDR3 contains 13 residues. The germline gives CDR1 SGHTA, CDR2 FQGNSA. The CDR3 nucleotides are TGTGCCAGCAGCTTAGGGGCCGGACTCGAAGCTTTCTTT. This gives the protein CASSLGAGLEAFF.

This clonotype was counted once. DNA of the CDR3: TGTGCCTGGAGGGCAAGACAGGTGAACACTGAAGCTTTCTTT. Amino acid sequence: CAWRARQVNTEAFF. V is TRBV30 and J is TRBJ1-1; TRBD1 is a possible D gene (6 bases). The ends were cut back, 3 bases at V and 0 bases at J, with 11 bases in the middle. This CDR3 comprises 14 residues. From germline, CDR1 is GTSNPN and CDR2 SVGIG (reference sequence).

The genes are TRBV20-1 and TRBJ2-4; 10 positions agree with TRBD1. V shed 0 bases and J 0 bases; nucleotides not matched to a gene: 8. Germline V CDR1 and CDR2: DFQATT, SNEGSKA (reference sequence). The CDR3 consists of 18 residues. Here the CDR3 DNA reads TGCAGTGCTAGAGATCCCTTGGGACAGGGGATAGCCAAAAACATTCAGTACTTC. Encoded protein: CSARDPLGQGIAKNIQYF.

This clonotype was seen once. V gene TRBV6-1 combines with J gene TRBJ2-3, with D possibly being TRBD1 or TRBD2 (5 bases each). CDR1 MNHNS and CDR2 SASEGT come from the germline V gene. The CDR3 contains 16 residues. V was clipped by 4 bases and J by 1 base, with 15 bases between them. Here the CDR3 reads CASSVAQGRGTDTQYF. The CDR3 bases are TGTGCCAGCAGTGTAGCGCAGGGTAGGGGCACAGATACGCAGTATTTT.

As DNA, the CDR3 is TGTGCCAGCAGTTATTCAGGGTCGGGAGGCTACACCTTC. It translates to CASSYSGSGGYTF. The chain employs TRBV27 and TRBJ1-2, with D perhaps matching TRBD1 (5 bases). There are 13 residues in the CDR3. V was pared by 4 bases and J by 8 bases, with 14 bases between. Germline V lookup: CDR1 MNHEY, CDR2 SMNVEV (reference sequence).

V usage is TRBV10-3 and J usage is TRBJ1-2; tentatively, D is TRBD1 (5 bases). Per the germline V gene, CDR1 is ENHRY and CDR2 is SYGVKD. Trimming took 6 bases from V and 3 from J, leaving 17 bases between them. The CDR3 runs to 15 residues. The CDR3 spells CAIRGEVTEYYGYTF. The CDR3 DNA reads as TGTGCCATCAGGGGAGAAGTGACAGAATACTATGGCTACACCTTC.

This clonotype showed up just a few times. V is TRBV27 and J is TRBJ2-3, with TRBD1 as a possible D gene (5 bases). The CDR3 extends over 14 amino acids. The germline CDR1 and CDR2 sequences are MNHEY and SMNVEV (reference sequence). Between the trimmed V and J ends, which lost 3 bases and 0 bases, there was a span of 7 bases. DNA of the CDR3: TGTGCCAGCAGTTTCTACAGGAGCACAGATACGCAGTATTTT. Protein product: CASSFYRSTDTQYF.

As regards this clonotype: An end of the junction does not agree with germline; a read error may underlie this. CDR3 sequence (DNA): TGTGCTAGCAGCCTCAACAGGGATACCGGGGAGCTGTTTTTT. Encoded protein: CASSLNRDTGELFF. The J gene is TRBJ2-2, the V gene TRBV7-7; tentatively, D is TRBD1 (6 bases). Looked up from germline, CDR1 is SSHAT and CDR2 is FNYEAQ (reference sequence). The CDR3 is 14 amino acids.

This clonotype came up once. The V gene is TRBV19, the J gene TRBJ2-3, with 12 bases fitting TRBD2. The CDR3 totals 15 residues. The V gene end was trimmed by 5 bases and the J gene end by 4 bases; junction bases not matched to a gene: 4. Germline CDR1 is LNHDA and CDR2 is SQIVND (reference sequence). Here the CDR3 DNA reads TGTGCCAGTAGTTCCGGACTAGCGGGACCAGATACGCAGTATTTT. Its protein is CASSSGLAGPDTQYF.

This clonotype was seen only once. As DNA, the CDR3 is TGTGCCACCCAATCGGGGACAACTCGGTTTGTTGAGCAGTTCTTC. Amino acids: CATQSGTTRFVEQFF. The J gene is TRBJ2-1, the V gene TRBV10-3; D might be TRBD1 (6 bases). The V end was cut by 10 bases, the J end by 9 bases, with 25 bases between. CDR1 and CDR2 (germline): ENHRY, SYGVKD. This CDR3 has 15 amino acids.

This rearrangement joins TRBV20-1 to TRBJ2-5, with 9 nucleotides matching TRBD2. CDR1 is DFQATT and CDR2 is SNEGSKA in the germline V gene (reference sequence). This CDR3 spans 15 amino acids. J gave up 2 bases and V 4 bases, and 8 bases lay outside the gene matches. CDR3 nucleotide sequence: TGCAGTGCTACGGGGACTAGCTCCAAACAAGAGACCCAGTACTTC. Its translation is CSATGTSSKQETQYF.

This chain uses TRBV10-3 with TRBJ2-1; 7 bases align to TRBD1. Trimming at V came to 7 bases and at J to 2 bases, leaving 5 bases not matched to a gene. CDR1 is ENHRY, CDR2 SYGVKD, per germline. This CDR3 spans 14 amino acids. As DNA, the CDR3 is TGTGCCATCAATCGGGGACAGACCTACAATGAGCAGTTCTTC. Translation gives CAINRGQTYNEQFF.

In this sample, this clonotype is large (0.1 to 1%). This chain joins TRBV5-1 and TRBJ1-2; perhaps TRBD1 as D (5 bases). Germline-derived CDR1 and CDR2 are SGHRS and YFSETQ. Trimming took off 4 bases at V and 3 bases at J, with 16 bases between the two ends. This CDR3 comprises 15 residues. CDR3 protein: CASSPRGGNDYGYTF. DNA of the CDR3: TGCGCCAGCAGCCCTCGGGGGGGAAACGACTATGGCTACACCTTC.

The chain employs TRBV7-9 and TRBJ1-6, with TRBD1 identical over 9 bases. V trimming: 2 bases; J trimming: 4 bases; junction bases outside the gene matches: 3. CDR1 is SEHNR, CDR2 FQNEAQ, per germline (reference sequence). This CDR3 has 16 amino acids. CDR3 protein: CASSLTGQGYNSPLHF. DNA for the CDR3: TGTGCCAGCAGCTTAACTGGACAGGGGTATAATTCACCCCTCCACTTT.

The V gene is TRBV24-1, the J gene TRBJ2-3, with D unresolved. Germline CDR1 KGHDR, CDR2 SFDVKD. Trimming took off 5 bases at V and 1 base at J, with 15 bases between the two ends. The CDR3 extends over 16 amino acids. CDR3 DNA sequence: TGTGCCACCAGTGGGGCAGGCCCTGCTGGCACAGATACGCAGTATTTT. This sequence encodes CATSGAGPAGTDTQYF.

This chain uses TRBV15 with TRBJ2-3; maybe TRBD1 (6 bases). From germline, CDR1 is LNHNV and CDR2 YYDKDF (reference sequence). V dropped 1 base and J dropped 6 bases, with 11 bases sitting between them. The CDR3 covers 14 residues. The CDR3 DNA sequence: TGTGCCACCAGCAGAGGGTCTAGGGGGGATACGCAGTATTTT. Its protein product is CATSRGSRGDTQYF.

The chain uses TRBV9 and TRBJ1-2; D is ambiguous. The CDR3 extends over 15 amino acids. Trimming left V 2 bases short and J 4 bases short, with 15 bases between. From germline, CDR1 is SGDLS and CDR2 YYNGEE. DNA of the CDR3: TGTGCCAGCAGCGTGGGGAGTCAAGGATCCTATGGCTACACCTTC. Amino acids: CASSVGSQGSYGYTF.